This entry concerns a single T cell receptor (beta chain). Antigen: not known. In germline, CDR1 is SGHRS, CDR2 YFSETQ. V gave up 6 bases and J gave up 6 bases, with 11 bases separating them. CDR3 length: 12 residues. This record belongs to a study of T cells after yellow fever vaccination. Findings and limits, study-wide: Clonotypes found in both CD4 and CD8 compartments made up a small share. Most clones from primary vaccination resurfaced after the booster (approximately 97% CD4, 70% to 90% CD8).

TCRdb redid the calling of the 5' RACE reads with MiXCR, one entry per CDR3 protein. This sample yields some 560,000 distinct CDR3 sequences, of which around 17% are seen a single time; 17% belongs to the top ten. This TCR was sampled from a man younger than 35 who received the YFV17D yellow fever vaccine. V and J are TRBV5-1 and TRBJ2-3, with D maybe TRBD2 (5 bases). The starting material was PBMCs, obtained about 5 days after the first yellow fever vaccination. The CDR3 loop reads CASTARGDTQYF. The CDR3 coding sequence is TGCGCCAGCACGGCTAGAGGGGATACGCAGTATTTT.